Sequencing of this TCR beta chain was carried out in a study of blood T cell repertoires in COVID-19. Only in-frame clones appear in the TCRdb table, and some are missing; sequencing was by immunoSEQ multiplex PCR. This table holds 270,000 or so clones, roughly nine tenths found once. V was trimmed by 8 bases and J by 3 bases, leaving 10 bases between them. Germline V gene sequence: CDR1 MNHEY, CDR2 SVGAGI. This CDR3 comprises 13 residues. The sample consisted of peripheral blood. The chain links TRBV6-5 to TRBJ2-2, with a possible D match to TRBD2 (6 bases). This TCR came from a man aged 40-50 years with active or convalescent COVID-19. This CDR3 reads CASARRDTGELFF. CDR3 coding DNA: TGTGCCAGCGCGCGGAGGGACACCGGGGAGCTGTTTTTT.